The 29 T cell receptor beta chains below come from one sample, sequenced in a study of blood T cell repertoires in COVID-19. Sequenced by immunoSEQ multiplex PCR; TCRdb stores in-frame clones only, minus some. The table shows about 150,000 clones, with 70% to 90% occurring only once. The source material was peripheral blood. Receptors originate from a woman aged 65 to 85 with acute or convalescent COVID-19.

The chain joins TRBV27 to TRBJ1-1; 9 bases are shared with TRBD1. CDR1 and CDR2 (germline): MNHEY, SMNVEV (reference sequence). The V gene end was trimmed by 5 bases and the J gene end by 3 bases; junction bases not matched to a gene: 4. The CDR3 extends over 14 amino acids. The CDR3 DNA is TGTGCCAGCAGTGGAGACAGGGGGGACACTGAAGCTTTCTTT. Residues: CASSGDRGDTEAFF.

The J gene is TRBJ1-6, the V gene TRBV7-9, with TRBD1 matching over 7 bases. CDR3 length: 16 amino acids. CDR1 and CDR2 (germline): SEHNR, FQNEAQ (reference sequence). Trimming at V came to 1 base and at J to 7 bases, leaving 7 bases not matched to a gene. The CDR3 region is CASSLEGQISNSPLHF. The CDR3 nucleotides read TGTGCCAGCAGCTTAGAGGGACAGATTTCGAATTCACCCCTCCACTTT.

The J gene is TRBJ1-1, the V gene TRBV27; TRBD1 matches at 9 bases. The germline V gene has CDR1 MNHEY and CDR2 SMNVEV (reference sequence). J gave up 8 bases and V 5 bases, and 9 bases lay outside the gene matches. The CDR3 has 14 residues. In nucleotides, the CDR3 is TGTGCCAGCAGTCCCGGGACAGGGAGATACGAAGCTTTCTTT. Translated: CASSPGTGRYEAFF.

The genes are TRBV19 and TRBJ2-3; D perhaps matches TRBD2 (6 bases). V shed 4 bases and J shed 3 bases, with 17 bases lying between them. The CDR3 consists of 16 residues. Germline assignment: CDR1 LNHDA and CDR2 SQIVND (reference sequence). CDR3 protein: CASSRGLTLGTDTQYF. The DNA for the CDR3 is TGTGCCAGTAGTAGGGGACTCACCCTAGGGACAGATACGCAGTATTTT.

The V and J genes are TRBV10-3 and TRBJ2-1, with 9 bases aligning to TRBD2. There are 15 residues in the CDR3. CDR1 is ENHRY and CDR2 is SYGVKD in the germline V gene. V shed 3 bases, J shed 5 bases, and the junction held 5 bases outside the gene matches. CDR3 DNA sequence: TGTGCCATCAGTGAATGGACTAGCGCGGACAATGAGCAGTTCTTC. It is translated as CAISEWTSADNEQFF.

The CDR3: CASSGQGSEQYV. The CDR3 region has the DNA TGTGCCAGCAGTGGCCAGGGATCCGAGCAGTACGTC. The rearrangement joins TRBV2 to TRBJ2-7; possible D gene TRBD1, 5 bases. Germline CDR1 SNHLY, CDR2 FYNNEI. Trimming left V 4 bases short and J 6 bases short, with 10 bases between. This CDR3 has 12 amino acids.

This clone was seen a single time. The V gene is TRBV5-5, the J gene TRBJ1-5; D perhaps matches TRBD1 (6 bases). The V gene's germline CDR1 is SGHKS and CDR2 YYEKEE (reference sequence). Trimming shortened V by 4 bases and J by 3 bases, and 14 bases separated the two germline ends. The CDR3 contains 15 residues. DNA for the CDR3: TGTGCCAGCAGCCGTCAAAGGGACACCAATCAGCCCCAGCATTTT. This encodes CASSRQRDTNQPQHF.

This clone came up once. The chain combines TRBV7-2 with TRBJ2-1; 12 bases align to TRBD2. After removal of 5 bases from V and 6 bases from J, the junction contained 11 bases not matched to a gene. This CDR3 contains 17 residues. The V gene's germline CDR1 is SGHTA and CDR2 FQGNSA. The CDR3 region has the DNA TGTGCCAGCAGCCCCGCCGGTCTAGCGGGGGGGTCCAATGAGCAGTTCTTC. This codes for CASSPAGLAGGSNEQFF.

V gene TRBV7-9 combines with J gene TRBJ2-5; no clear D. The germline V and J ends were trimmed by 4 bases and 2 bases, with 2 bases remaining between them. CDR1 SEHNR and CDR2 FQNEAQ come from the germline V gene (reference sequence). The CDR3 has 11 amino acids. The chain's CDR3 is CASSSQETQYF. DNA of the CDR3: TGTGCCAGCAGCTCACAAGAGACCCAGTACTTC.

V usage is TRBV7-9 and J usage is TRBJ2-1, with D possibly TRBD1 on 5 matching bases. V was trimmed by 1 base and J by 3 bases, leaving 7 bases between them. The CDR3 extends over 14 amino acids. The germline V gene encodes CDR1 SEHNR and CDR2 FQNEAQ (reference sequence). In nucleotides, the CDR3 is TGTGCCAGCAGCTTAGGAACAGGCTACAATGAGCAGTTCTTC. Translated: CASSLGTGYNEQFF.

The V and J genes are TRBV19 and TRBJ2-2, with D tentatively TRBD2 (5 bases). The germline V gene encodes CDR1 LNHDA and CDR2 SQIVND (reference sequence). With 3 bases removed from V and 0 bases from J, the gap between germline ends came to 11 bases. The CDR3 runs 16 residues. Written as DNA, the CDR3 is TGTGCCAGTAGTATTATTGGAGGCGCGAACACCGGGGAGCTGTTTTTT. This translates into CASSIIGGANTGELFF.

The J gene is TRBJ1-4, the V gene TRBV28, with 7 bases fitting TRBD1. Germline CDR1 reads MDHEN; CDR2 reads SYDVKM. Germline trimming cut 5 bases from V and 7 bases from J; bases unmatched to any gene: 7. The CDR3 runs to 14 residues. The CDR3 is CASSVIAGGEKLFF. CDR3 DNA sequence: TGTGCCAGCAGTGTCATCGCAGGGGGTGAAAAACTGTTTTTT.

The chain links TRBV30 to TRBJ2-1, with 9 bases that match TRBD2. The V gene's germline CDR1 is GTSNPN and CDR2 SVGIG (reference sequence). The CDR3 is made up of 13 amino acids. With V trimmed by 4 bases and J by 8 bases, 6 bases remained unmatched. The CDR3 bases are TGTGCCTGGACCGCGGGGGGGCCCTATGAGCAGTTCTTC. It is translated as CAWTAGGPYEQFF. Supplemented by reference TRBV30 and TRBJ2-1, the full variable domain reads SQTIHQWPATLVQPVGSPLSLECTVEGTSNPNLYWYRQAAGRGLQLLFYSVGIGQISSEVPQNLSASRPQDRQFILSSKKLLLSDSGFYLCAWTAGGPYEQFFGPGTRLTVL.

V is TRBV9 and J is TRBJ2-7, with D perhaps matching TRBD2 (7 bases). The V end was cut by 6 bases, the J end by 2 bases, with 24 bases between. The CDR3 contains 17 residues. Germline-derived CDR1 and CDR2 are SGDLS and YYNGEE. The CDR3 is CASTTEKGGGLAYEQYF. The CDR3 nucleotides read TGTGCCAGCACCACCGAGAAGGGAGGGGGGCTTGCCTACGAGCAGTACTTC.

This CDR3 reads CASSGRGFGAEAFF. As DNA, the CDR3 is TGTGCCAGCAGCGGCAGGGGTTTTGGTGCTGAAGCTTTCTTT. V usage is TRBV9 and J usage is TRBJ1-1, with D possibly matching TRBD1 (6 bases). This CDR3 spans 14 amino acids. Per the germline V gene, CDR1 is SGDLS and CDR2 is YYNGEE. Trimming took off 3 bases at V and 6 bases at J, with 15 bases between the two ends.

The rearrangement joins TRBV7-8 to TRBJ1-1; 9 nucleotides align to TRBD1. Germline CDR1 is SGHVS and CDR2 is FQNEAQ. The ends lost 5 bases at V and 11 bases at J; junction bases unmatched: 12. The CDR3 has 14 residues. The CDR3 spells CASSAGRDRAGAFF. The CDR3 nucleotides are TGTGCCAGCAGCGCGGGCCGGGACAGGGCGGGGGCTTTCTTT.

This chain connects TRBV9 to TRBJ2-2; 9 nucleotides agree with TRBD1. The CDR3 totals 16 residues. With 4 bases clipped from V and 4 bases from J, the junction kept 8 bases outside the gene matches. The V gene's germline CDR1 is SGDLS and CDR2 YYNGEE. CDR3 loop: CASSSGTGILTGELFF. CDR3 bases: TGTGCCAGCAGCTCCGGGACAGGGATCCTCACCGGGGAGCTGTTTTTT.

This chain joins TRBV7-8 and TRBJ1-1; D uncertain. The length of the CDR3 is 15 residues. Per the germline V gene, CDR1 is SGHVS and CDR2 is FQNEAQ. Trimming cost V 2 bases and J 5 bases, with 15 bases left between them. The CDR3 region is CASSLKGYEGTEAFF. For the CDR3, the DNA is TGTGCCAGCAGCTTAAAGGGCTACGAGGGAACTGAAGCTTTCTTT.

The V call is TRBV6-5, the J call TRBJ1-3; D remains ambiguous. This CDR3 has 15 amino acids. Germline lookup yields CDR1 MNHEY and CDR2 SVGAGI. V dropped 2 bases and J dropped 0 bases, with 8 bases sitting between them. The CDR3 region is CASSYETGSGNTIYF. The DNA for the CDR3 is TGTGCCAGCAGTTACGAGACGGGCTCTGGAAACACCATATATTTT.

This clone appeared once. This rearrangement joins TRBV7-9 to TRBJ1-3; D ambiguous. The CDR3 runs 17 residues. V was shortened by 5 bases and J by 0 bases, with 17 bases between the two germline ends. Germline V gives CDR1 SEHNR, CDR2 FQNEAQ (reference sequence). The CDR3 protein is CASSPFGRPISGNTIYF. CDR3 bases: TGTGCCAGCAGCCCCTTTGGGAGACCGATCTCTGGAAACACCATATATTTT.

This CDR3 is CASSESLQGKMPQHF. The CDR3 coding sequence is TGTGCCAGCAGTGAAAGTCTGCAGGGAAAAATGCCCCAGCATTTT. The rearrangement joins TRBV2 to TRBJ1-5; a weak D match, TRBD1 (5 bases). CDR1 and CDR2 (germline): SNHLY, FYNNEI. The V and J ends lost 2 bases and 9 bases respectively, with 17 bases between them. This CDR3 has 15 amino acids. The full variable domain, completed using reference TRBV2 and TRBJ1-5, is EPEVTQTPSHQVTQMGQEVILRCVPISNHLYFYWYRQILGQKVEFLVSFYNNEISEKSEIFDDQFSVERPDGSNFTLKIRSTKLEDSAMYFCASSESLQGKMPQHFGDGTRLSIL.

CDR3: CASSLGQEVGETQYF. CDR3 coding DNA: TGTGCCAGCAGCTTGGGTCAGGAGGTGGGCGAGACCCAGTACTTC. V usage is TRBV5-8 and J usage is TRBJ2-5; the D gene is possibly TRBD2 (5 bases). Germline V gene lookup returns CDR1 SGHTS and CDR2 YDEGEE. CDR3 size: 15 residues. Trimming removed 0 bases at V and 5 bases at J, with 14 bases between.

The chain joins TRBV6-1 to TRBJ1-1; maybe TRBD1 (5 bases). Trimming left V 1 base short and J 0 bases short, with 12 bases between. The CDR3 sequence is 16 residues long. CDR1 and CDR2 from the germline V gene are MNHNS and SASEGT. This chain's CDR3 is CASSEEWGRVNTEAFF. The CDR3 region has the DNA TGTGCCAGCAGTGAAGAGTGGGGCAGAGTGAACACTGAAGCTTTCTTT.

This clone appeared a single time. The chain has TRBV28 and TRBJ1-1; D might be TRBD1 (6 bases). The germline V gene encodes CDR1 MDHEN and CDR2 SYDVKM. This CDR3 contains 15 residues. Between the trimmed V and J ends, which lost 6 bases and 1 base, there was a span of 15 bases. The CDR3 DNA sequence: TGTGCCAGCAGCCCCGACTGGACAGCGAACACTGAAGCTTTCTTT. It specifies CASSPDWTANTEAFF.

V gene TRBV5-1 combines with J gene TRBJ2-3; 11 nucleotides agree with TRBD1. The V and J ends lost 0 bases and 4 bases, in that order; junction bases with no gene match: 4. This CDR3 has 16 residues. CDR1 is SGHRS, CDR2 YFSETQ, per germline. The CDR3 DNA is TGCGCCAGCAGCTTGGATGTGGGACAGGGGGCAGATACGCAGTATTTT. Translating it yields CASSLDVGQGADTQYF.

The rearrangement uses TRBV5-1 and TRBJ1-2; 9 nucleotides align to TRBD1. Per the germline V gene, CDR1 is SGHRS and CDR2 is YFSETQ. Germline trimming cut 4 bases from V and 8 bases from J; bases unmatched to any gene: 9. The CDR3 consists of 14 residues. The CDR3 DNA reads as TGCGCCAGCAGCCCGGACAGGGGAAGGGACGGCTACACCTTC. This sequence encodes CASSPDRGRDGYTF.

V usage is TRBV14 and J usage is TRBJ1-1, with 7 bases matching TRBD1. Trimming removed 4 bases from V and 2 bases from J; junction bases left unmatched: 10. CDR3 length: 16 amino acids. CDR1 and CDR2 (germline): SGHDN, FVKESK. CDR3 residues: CASSPKPRQGNTEAFF. CDR3 DNA sequence: TGTGCCAGCAGCCCGAAGCCCCGACAGGGAAACACTGAAGCTTTCTTT.

The chain is built from TRBV25-1 and TRBJ2-1; D might be TRBD2 (6 bases). The V gene lost 6 bases and the J gene lost 7 bases, with 10 bases spanning the gap. This CDR3 comprises 12 residues. Germline CDR1 MGHDK, CDR2 SYGVNS. CDR3 sequence (DNA): TGTGCCAGCAGGCGGGGAGTGAATGAGCAGTTCTTC. Translating it yields CASRRGVNEQFF.

The chain uses TRBV4-3 and TRBJ2-6; D possibly corresponds to TRBD1 (5 bases). CDR1 is LGHNA and CDR2 is YSLEER in the germline V gene. CDR3 length: 17 amino acids. V was shortened by 0 bases and J by 3 bases, with 12 bases between the two germline ends. Here the CDR3 reads CASSQDARGIGANVLTF. The CDR3 region has the DNA TGCGCCAGCAGCCAAGACGCAAGGGGTATTGGGGCCAACGTCCTGACTTTC.